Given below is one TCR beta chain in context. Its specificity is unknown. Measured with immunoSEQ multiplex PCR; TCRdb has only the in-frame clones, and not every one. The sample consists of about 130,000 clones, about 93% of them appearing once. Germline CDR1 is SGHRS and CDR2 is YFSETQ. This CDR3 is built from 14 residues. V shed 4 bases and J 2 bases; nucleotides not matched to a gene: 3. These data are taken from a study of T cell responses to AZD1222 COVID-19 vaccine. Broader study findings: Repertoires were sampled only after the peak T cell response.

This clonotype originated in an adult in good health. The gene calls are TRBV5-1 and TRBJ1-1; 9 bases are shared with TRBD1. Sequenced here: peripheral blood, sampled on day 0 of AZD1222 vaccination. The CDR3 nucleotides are TGCGCCAGCAGCAAGGACAGGGGAAACACTGAAGCTTTCTTT. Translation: CASSKDRGNTEAFF.